One and the same sample provided the 32 T cell receptor beta chains below, sequenced in a study of T cells in tuberculosis. Produced via immunoSEQ multiplex PCR; TCRdb's table is partial and in-frame only. The repertoire holds about 24,000 clones, with 95% as singletons. Input material: PBMCs. These receptors were obtained from a donor between 10 and 35 years old with latent tuberculosis or without tuberculosis infection.

This clone appeared a single time. This chain connects TRBV6-1 to TRBJ1-1; weak D call: TRBD1 (5 bases). Trimming took off 4 bases at V and 3 bases at J, with 12 bases between the two ends. The CDR3 extends over 14 amino acids. Per the germline V gene, CDR1 is MNHNS and CDR2 is SASEGT. This CDR3 is CASSGGPRDTEAFF. CDR3 coding DNA: TGTGCCAGCAGTGGAGGACCCAGGGACACTGAAGCTTTCTTT.

The CDR3 loop is CASSLRDRGVYGYTF. The CDR3 DNA sequence: TGTGCCAGCAGTTTAAGGGACCGGGGGGTCTATGGCTACACCTTC. V usage is TRBV27 and J usage is TRBJ1-2; D possibly corresponds to TRBD1 (5 bases). Germline V gives CDR1 MNHEY, CDR2 SMNVEV (reference sequence). The CDR3 runs 15 residues. V lost 2 bases and J lost 4, with 14 bases in between.

This chain joins TRBV25-1 and TRBJ2-1, with 7 nucleotides matching TRBD1. Germline V gene data show CDR1 as MGHDK and CDR2 as SYGVNS. V was pared by 5 bases and J by 7 bases, with 5 bases of the junction left unmatched. This CDR3 comprises 13 residues. The CDR3 protein is CASSPQGWNEQFF. CDR3 DNA: TGTGCCAGCAGTCCACAGGGGTGGAATGAGCAGTTCTTC.

This chain joins TRBV5-6 and TRBJ2-6, with D maybe TRBD1 (6 bases). Germline V gene lookup returns CDR1 SGHDT and CDR2 YYEEEE. Trimming took 4 bases from V and 1 from J, leaving 9 bases between them. This CDR3 comprises 15 residues. CDR3 nucleotide sequence: TGTGCCAGCAGCCCCACAGGGTCTGGGGCCAACGTCCTGACTTTC. Translated, it gives CASSPTGSGANVLTF.

The chain carries TRBV30 and TRBJ1-1, with D unresolved. The CDR3 length is 15 residues. CDR1 is GTSNPN and CDR2 is SVGIG in the germline V gene (reference sequence). V was shortened by 2 bases and J by 0 bases, with 13 bases between the two germline ends. This CDR3 reads CAWSSVGGVNTEAFF. CDR3 DNA: TGTGCCTGGAGTTCAGTTGGAGGAGTGAACACTGAAGCTTTCTTT.

The chain uses TRBV2 and TRBJ1-4, with D perhaps matching TRBD1 (5 bases). The V gene lost 1 base and the J gene lost 8 bases, with 14 bases spanning the gap. Germline-derived CDR1 and CDR2 are SNHLY and FYNNEI. This CDR3 is 15 amino acids long. CDR3 nucleotides: TGTGCCAGCAGTGAAGGGGGCCCCATCTGGGAAAAACTGTTTTTT. Amino acids: CASSEGGPIWEKLFF.

This clone was observed once. This sequence joins TRBV7-9 and TRBJ1-2, with TRBD1 matching 8 bases. The ends lost 5 bases at V and 8 bases at J; junction bases unmatched: 10. Germline values: CDR1 SEHNR, CDR2 FQNEAQ (reference sequence). The CDR3 runs 14 residues. The CDR3 protein is CASSHGTGLGGYTF. CDR3 bases: TGTGCCAGCAGCCACGGGACAGGTCTCGGAGGCTACACCTTC.

The V gene is TRBV6-4, the J gene TRBJ1-1; D is possibly TRBD1 (5 bases). CDR1 and CDR2 (germline): MRHNA, SNTAGT. Trimming cost V 5 bases and J 1 base, with 8 bases left between them. CDR3 length equals 13 residues. The DNA of the CDR3 is TGTGCCAGCAGTCGGGACTGGAACACTGAAGCTTTCTTT. It translates to CASSRDWNTEAFF.

This chain connects TRBV2 to TRBJ2-5, with 10 positions matching TRBD2. V shed 7 bases, J shed 1 base, and the junction held 15 bases outside the gene matches. In germline, CDR1 is SNHLY, CDR2 FYNNEI. The CDR3 spans 18 residues. The CDR3 sequence: CASTYRVAGGTLQETQYF. CDR3 in DNA: TGTGCCAGCACCTACAGAGTAGCGGGGGGCACCCTCCAAGAGACCCAGTACTTC.

V is TRBV5-8 and J is TRBJ1-5; D might be TRBD1 (6 bases). The CDR3 consists of 16 residues. Between the trimmed V and J ends, which lost 6 bases and 1 base, there was a span of 17 bases. The germline V gene has CDR1 SGHTS and CDR2 YDEGEE. This CDR3 is CASNKGKQGSNQPQHF. The DNA of the CDR3 is TGTGCCAGCAACAAGGGGAAACAGGGCAGCAATCAGCCCCAGCATTTT.

The V gene is TRBV11-1, the J gene TRBJ1-1; no reliable D call. This CDR3 is built from 13 residues. V dropped 4 bases and J dropped 0 bases, with 6 bases sitting between them. Germline CDR1 reads SGHAT; CDR2 reads FQDESV (reference sequence). The CDR3 spells CASSSGMNTEAFF. The CDR3 region has the DNA TGTGCCAGCAGCTCGGGGATGAACACTGAAGCTTTCTTT.

The chain carries TRBV20-1 and TRBJ2-1; 7 bases are a match to TRBD2. The CDR3 extends over 11 amino acids. CDR1 and CDR2 from the germline V gene are DFQATT and SNEGSKA (reference sequence). The junction had 3 bases not matched to a gene; V was cut back by 6 bases and J by 7 bases. The CDR3 sequence: CSAGLVNEQFF. The CDR3 coding sequence is TGCAGTGCAGGACTAGTGAATGAGCAGTTCTTC.

This clone showed up just once. The V gene is TRBV7-2, the J gene TRBJ1-1; TRBD1 matches at 7 bases. This CDR3 comprises 13 residues. The V gene's germline CDR1 is SGHTA and CDR2 FQGNSA. With 4 bases clipped from V and 6 bases from J, the junction kept 5 bases outside the gene matches. CDR3 nucleotides: TGTGCCAGCAGCTCCGGGACAGTCCCTGAAGCTTTCTTT. It encodes CASSSGTVPEAFF. Full variable domain (missing parts from reference TRBV7-2 and TRBJ1-1): GAGVSQSPSNKVTEKGKDVELRCDPISGHTALYWYRQSLGQGLEFLIYFQGNSAPDKSGLPSDRFSAERTGGSVSTLTIQRTQQEDSAVYLCASSSGTVPEAFFGQGTRLTVV.

J is TRBJ2-5 and V is TRBV7-3; TRBD2 matches 8 bases. Per germline, CDR1 SGHTA and CDR2 FQGTGA. Trimming cost V 5 bases and J 4 bases; bases outside gene matches: 6. The CDR3 is 14 residues long. The chain's CDR3 is CASSRTSGGETQYF. In DNA, the CDR3 is TGTGCCAGCAGCCGAACGAGCGGGGGAGAGACCCAGTACTTC.

This clone was observed once. The chain joins TRBV11-2 to TRBJ2-1; TRBD2 matches 10 bases. Germline loops: CDR1 SGHAT, CDR2 FQNNGV. The ends lost 3 bases at V and 0 bases at J; junction bases unmatched: 8. The length of the CDR3 is 18 residues. CDR3 residues: CASSFRLAGGSSYNEQFF. For the CDR3, the DNA is TGTGCCAGCAGCTTTCGATTAGCGGGGGGAAGCTCCTACAATGAGCAGTTCTTC.

CDR3 DNA: TGCGCCAGCAGATCCCCGGACAGGGGCTCCGAGCAGTACTTC. This encodes CASRSPDRGSEQYF. V and J are TRBV4-1 and TRBJ2-7; 9 bases match TRBD1. Germline CDR1 is MGHRA and CDR2 is YSYEKL. This CDR3 has 14 amino acids. J gave up 6 bases and V 6 bases, and 9 bases lay outside the gene matches.

This chain uses TRBV5-1 with TRBJ2-5; 7 bases line up with TRBD2. The CDR3 is 13 amino acids. After removal of 6 bases from V and 5 bases from J, the junction contained 7 bases not matched to a gene. The germline V gene has CDR1 SGHRS and CDR2 YFSETQ. The DNA for the CDR3 is TGCGCCAGCATGATAGCGGGTGGCGAGACCCAGTACTTC. Residues: CASMIAGGETQYF.

This chain links TRBV10-3 with TRBJ1-1; 7 nucleotides agree with TRBD1. With V trimmed by 1 base and J by 11 bases, 4 bases remained unmatched. In germline, CDR1 is ENHRY, CDR2 SYGVKD. The CDR3 length is 12 residues. The CDR3 sequence is CAISEFGTAAFF. CDR3 nucleotide sequence: TGTGCCATCAGTGAGTTTGGGACAGCGGCTTTCTTT.

V gene TRBV7-7 combines with J gene TRBJ2-5; 8 bases agree with TRBD1. V trimming: 5 bases; J trimming: 5 bases; junction bases outside the gene matches: 10. The CDR3 length is 15 residues. Per germline, CDR1 SSHAT and CDR2 FNYEAQ (reference sequence). CDR3 protein: CASSPGDRFGETQYF. The CDR3 coding sequence is TGTGCCAGCAGCCCCGGGGACAGGTTCGGGGAGACCCAGTACTTC.

The chain employs TRBV30 and TRBJ1-2; 7 bases are shared with TRBD1. Germline assignment: CDR1 GTSNPN and CDR2 SVGIG (reference sequence). The V and J ends lost 3 bases and 8 bases, in that order; junction bases with no gene match: 6. The length of the CDR3 is 12 residues. Here the CDR3 DNA reads TGTGCCTGGAGCGTAACAGGGGAAGGCTACACCTTC. Amino acid sequence: CAWSVTGEGYTF.

The CDR3 spells CASSKAQGLSYGYTF. CDR3 bases: TGTGCCAGCAGCAAGGCACAGGGCCTTTCCTATGGCTACACCTTC. The rearrangement links TRBV21-1 to TRBJ1-2; the table's D call, TRBD1, has no DNA check behind it. TRBV21-1 is a documented pseudogene. The CDR3 loop spans 15 amino acids.

The rearrangement joins TRBV5-1 to TRBJ1-1, with D possibly being TRBD1 (5 bases). Trimming took 1 base from V and 5 from J, leaving 12 bases between them. The germline gives CDR1 SGHRS, CDR2 YFSETQ. The CDR3 is 14 residues long. The CDR3 spells CASSLKGLGTEAFF. The CDR3 DNA reads TGCGCCAGCAGCTTGAAGGGGCTGGGAACTGAAGCTTTCTTT.

The genes are TRBV18 and TRBJ1-2; no definite D call. CDR3 length: 13 residues. Looked up from germline, CDR1 is KGHSH and CDR2 is LQKENI. V was pared by 4 bases and J by 5 bases, with 11 bases between. The CDR3 bases are TGTGCCAGCTCACGGGAGCCCTTTTATGGCTACACCTTC. It encodes CASSREPFYGYTF.

The CDR3 coding sequence is TGTGCCAGCAGGGGTCTCCGGGGGTGGTCACCCCTCCACTTT. This encodes CASRGLRGWSPLHF. This chain links TRBV2 with TRBJ1-6, with D perhaps TRBD1 (5 bases). Germline values: CDR1 SNHLY, CDR2 FYNNEI. CDR3 length equals 14 residues. Trimming removed 6 bases at V and 10 bases at J, with 16 bases between.

J is TRBJ1-2 and V is TRBV11-2, with 8 positions matching TRBD1. Unmatched junction bases numbered 11, after V lost 5 bases and J lost 6 bases. From germline, CDR1 is SGHAT and CDR2 FQNNGV. This CDR3 has 15 amino acids. CDR3 nucleotides: TGTGCCAGCAGCCTTCAGGGGGCACAGGGGGATGGCTACACCTTC. This translates into CASSLQGAQGDGYTF. Drawing the rest from reference TRBV11-2 and TRBJ1-2, the complete variable domain is EAGVAQSPRYKIIEKRQSVAFWCNPISGHATLYWYQQILGQGPKLLIQFQNNGVVDDSQLPKDRFSAERLKGVDSTLKIQPAKLEDSAVYLCASSLQGAQGDGYTFGSGTRLTVV.

The rearrangement links TRBV5-1 to TRBJ1-4; 7 positions agree with TRBD1. Germline V gives CDR1 SGHRS, CDR2 YFSETQ. The CDR3 consists of 16 residues. V shed 1 base and J 1 base; nucleotides not matched to a gene: 4. The CDR3 is CASSLMAGGTNEKLFF. The CDR3 region has the DNA TGCGCCAGCAGCTTGATGGCAGGGGGAACTAATGAAAAACTGTTTTTT.

Only one count was recorded for this clone. This chain connects TRBV29-1 to TRBJ2-2, with D maybe TRBD1 (5 bases). This CDR3 has 14 amino acids. Trimming took off 5 bases at V and 2 bases at J, with 12 bases between the two ends. Germline V gene data show CDR1 as SQVTM and CDR2 as ANQGSEA. The CDR3 spells CSVTDQGNTGELFF. In DNA form, the CDR3 reads TGCAGCGTTACTGATCAGGGAAACACCGGGGAGCTGTTTTTT.

The chain couples TRBV9 to TRBJ1-2, with TRBD1 matching 10 bases. The CDR3 is 14 amino acids. Germline V gene lookup returns CDR1 SGDLS and CDR2 YYNGEE. V was clipped by 4 bases and J by 6 bases; unmatched bases: 6. CDR3 residues: CASSLRQGADGYTF. DNA for the CDR3: TGTGCCAGCAGCCTCAGACAGGGGGCAGATGGCTACACCTTC. Full variable domain (outside the CDR3, taken from reference TRBV9 and TRBJ1-2): DSGVTQTPKHLITATGQRVTLRCSPRSGDLSVYWYQQSLDQGLQFLIQYYNGEERAKGNILERFSAQQFPDLHSELNLSSLELGDSALYFCASSLRQGADGYTFGSGTRLTVV.

The rearrangement uses TRBV18 and TRBJ1-6, with D possibly matching TRBD1 (6 bases). The CDR3 length is 13 residues. CDR1 KGHSH and CDR2 LQKENI come from the germline V gene. V dropped 6 bases and J dropped 8 bases, with 11 bases sitting between them. CDR3 nucleotide sequence: TGTGCCAGCTCGAACAGGGTGGATTCACCCCTCCACTTT. Translation gives CASSNRVDSPLHF. Looking up the rest from reference TRBV18 and TRBJ1-6 gives the full variable domain: NAGVMQNPRHLVRRRGQEARLRCSPMKGHSHVYWYRQLPEEGLKFMVYLQKENIIDESGMPKERFSAEFPKEGPSILRIQQVVRGDSAAYFCASSNRVDSPLHFGNGTRLTVT.

The chain joins TRBV11-2 to TRBJ1-1, with D tentatively TRBD1 (6 bases). Between the trimmed V and J ends, which lost 5 bases and 0 bases, there was a span of 13 bases. This CDR3 is built from 15 residues. Germline V gene lookup returns CDR1 SGHAT and CDR2 FQNNGV. The CDR3 region is CASSADSAMNTEAFF. In nucleotides, the CDR3 is TGTGCCAGCAGCGCGGACAGCGCCATGAACACTGAAGCTTTCTTT.

This chain links TRBV7-2 with TRBJ1-3; unclear D gene. CDR3 length equals 15 residues. Germline V gene data show CDR1 as SGHTA and CDR2 as FQGNSA. The V end lost 1 base, the J end lost 4 bases, and 11 bases lay between the germline ends. The CDR3 is CASSLDIASGNTIYF. CDR3 nucleotide sequence: TGTGCCAGCAGCTTAGACATCGCCTCCGGAAACACCATATATTTT.

V gene TRBV28 combines with J gene TRBJ1-1, with D tentatively TRBD1 (6 bases). CDR3 length: 17 amino acids. Between the trimmed V and J ends, which lost 9 bases and 4 bases, there was a span of 27 bases. In germline, CDR1 is MDHEN, CDR2 SYDVKM. CDR3 region: CASYISTGLYDRTEAFF. The CDR3 nucleotides read TGTGCCAGTTATATAAGTACAGGGCTGTACGATCGCACTGAAGCTTTCTTT.